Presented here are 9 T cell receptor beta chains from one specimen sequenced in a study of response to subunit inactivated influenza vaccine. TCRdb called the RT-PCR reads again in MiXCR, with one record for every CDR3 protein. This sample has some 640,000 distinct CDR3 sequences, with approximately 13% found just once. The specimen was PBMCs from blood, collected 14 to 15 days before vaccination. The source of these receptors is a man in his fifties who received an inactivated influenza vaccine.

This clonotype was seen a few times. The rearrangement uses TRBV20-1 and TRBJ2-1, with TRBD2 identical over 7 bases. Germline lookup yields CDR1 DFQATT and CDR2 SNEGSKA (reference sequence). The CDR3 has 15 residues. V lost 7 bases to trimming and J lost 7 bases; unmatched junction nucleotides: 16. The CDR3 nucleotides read TGCAGTGGCAAGGCTACGGGGAGGGCGCGTAATGAGCAGTTCTTC. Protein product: CSGKATGRARNEQFF.

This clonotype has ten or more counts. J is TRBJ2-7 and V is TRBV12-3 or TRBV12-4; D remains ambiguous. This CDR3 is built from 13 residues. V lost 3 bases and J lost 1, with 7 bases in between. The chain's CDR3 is CASSFGLSYEQYF. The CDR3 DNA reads TGTGCCAGCAGTTTCGGTTTGTCCTACGAGCAGTACTTC.

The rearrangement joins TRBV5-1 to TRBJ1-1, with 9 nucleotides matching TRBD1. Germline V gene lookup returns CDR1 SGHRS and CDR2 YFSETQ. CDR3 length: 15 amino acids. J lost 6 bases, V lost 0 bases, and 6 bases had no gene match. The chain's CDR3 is CASSLGTGAQAEAFF. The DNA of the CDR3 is TGCGCCAGCAGCTTGGGGACAGGGGCTCAGGCTGAAGCTTTCTTT.

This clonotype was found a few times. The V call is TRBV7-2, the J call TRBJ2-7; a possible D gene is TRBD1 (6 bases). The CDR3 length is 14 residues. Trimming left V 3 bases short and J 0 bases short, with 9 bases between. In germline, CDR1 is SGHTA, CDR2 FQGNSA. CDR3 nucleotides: TGTGCCAGCAGCTTCGACAGGTACTCCTACGAGCAGTACTTC. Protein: CASSFDRYSYEQYF.

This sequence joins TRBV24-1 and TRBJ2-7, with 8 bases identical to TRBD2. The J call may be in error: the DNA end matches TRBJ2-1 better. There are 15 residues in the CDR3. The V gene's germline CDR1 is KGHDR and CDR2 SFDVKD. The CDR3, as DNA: TGTGCCACCAGTGATCTAAAAGCGGGAGCCTACGAGCAGTTCTTC. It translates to CATSDLKAGAYEQFF.

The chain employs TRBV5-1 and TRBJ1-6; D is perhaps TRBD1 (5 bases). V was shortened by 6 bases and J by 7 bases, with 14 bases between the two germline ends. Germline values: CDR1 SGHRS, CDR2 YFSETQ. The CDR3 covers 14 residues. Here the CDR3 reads CASNRDGDNSPLHF. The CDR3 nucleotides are TGCGCCAGCAACCGGGACGGCGACAATTCACCCCTCCACTTT.

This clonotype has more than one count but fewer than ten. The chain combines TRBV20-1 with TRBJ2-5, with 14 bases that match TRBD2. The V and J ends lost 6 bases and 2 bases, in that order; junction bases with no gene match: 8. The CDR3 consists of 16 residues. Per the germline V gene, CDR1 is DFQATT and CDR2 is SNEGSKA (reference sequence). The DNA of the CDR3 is TGCAGTGCGACCGGGACTAGCGGGAGAGTTCAAGAGACCCAGTACTTC. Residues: CSATGTSGRVQETQYF.

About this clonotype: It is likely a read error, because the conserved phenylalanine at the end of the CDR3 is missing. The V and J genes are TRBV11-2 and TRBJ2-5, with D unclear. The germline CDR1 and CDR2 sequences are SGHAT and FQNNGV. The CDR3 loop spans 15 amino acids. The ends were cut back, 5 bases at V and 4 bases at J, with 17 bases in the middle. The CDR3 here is CASSRLGTVGETQYL. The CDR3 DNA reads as TGTGCCAGCAGCCGACTTGGCACCGTGGGAGAGACCCAGTACCTC.

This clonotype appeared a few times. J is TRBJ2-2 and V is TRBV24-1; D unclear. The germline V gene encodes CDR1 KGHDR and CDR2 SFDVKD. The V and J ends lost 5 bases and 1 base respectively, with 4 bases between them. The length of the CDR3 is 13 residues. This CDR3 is CATSVVNTGELFF. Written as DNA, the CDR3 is TGTGCCACCAGTGTGGTGAACACCGGGGAGCTGTTTTTT.